This T cell receptor (beta chain) was captured by sequencing in a study of PD-1 blockade in classical Hodgkin lymphoma. Whole-study context: Every 2 weeks, patients had 3 mg/kg nivolumab intravenously. Study conclusions and caveats: In newly diagnosed patients, baseline TCR diversity was reportedly below that of healthy donors. Repertoire differences lack defined causes, possibly disease activity or prior therapy. Only CD4+ TCR diversity, not CD8+, had risen significantly by C4D1.

Notes on this clone: Its matching antigen is unknown.

Documented time point: cycle 4 day 1 (C4D1), after about 6 weeks of nivolumab. Brentuximab vedotin exposure varied, and every patient relapsed after autologous stem cell transplantation. By magnetic negative selection, CD4+ T cells were purified from thawed PBMCs. Per germline, CDR1 MGHRA and CDR2 YSYEKL. The V segment lost 4 bases and the J segment 6 bases; nucleotides outside the gene matches: 12. The CDR3 covers 17 residues. Assay: immunoSEQ multiplex PCR; the TCRdb copy retains only in-frame clones and omits some. The sample lists over 15,000 clones, roughly three quarters seen once, with roughly 2.5% in the top ten.

Sequencing was performed on CD4+ T cells from blood, taken before the fourth cycle of nivolumab. The V call is TRBV4-1, the J call TRBJ2-3; the match to TRBD2 covers 11 bases. The TCR originated in a human donor with classical Hodgkin lymphoma. The CDR3 loop is CASSPPPELAGVDTQYF. The CDR3 bases are TGCGCCAGCAGCCCCCCTCCGGAACTAGCGGGAGTTGATACGCAGTATTTT.